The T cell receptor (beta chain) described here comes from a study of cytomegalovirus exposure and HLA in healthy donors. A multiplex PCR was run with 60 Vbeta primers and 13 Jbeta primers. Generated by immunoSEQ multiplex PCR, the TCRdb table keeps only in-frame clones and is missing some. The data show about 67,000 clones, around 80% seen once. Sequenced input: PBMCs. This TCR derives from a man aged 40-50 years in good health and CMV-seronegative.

The CDR3: CASSSLTSGGTSSYNEQFF. The CDR3 region has the DNA TGTGCCAGCAGCTCGCTGACTAGCGGGGGGACGAGCTCCTACAATGAGCAGTTCTTC. The rearrangement uses TRBV11-2 and TRBJ2-1; 13 bases map to TRBD2. CDR3 size: 19 residues. V shed 4 bases, J shed 0 bases, and the junction held 9 bases outside the gene matches. CDR1 and CDR2 from the germline V gene are SGHAT and FQNNGV.